This TCR beta chain emerged from a study of blood T cell repertoires in COVID-19. Sequencing was performed with immunoSEQ multiplex PCR; in TCRdb, only in-frame clones are kept and a portion is missing. The sample carries 15,000 to 20,000 clones, around 91% recorded once. The ends lost 6 bases at V and 5 bases at J; junction bases unmatched: 8. The CDR3 covers 15 residues. CDR1 SEHNR and CDR2 FQNEAQ come from the germline V gene (reference sequence). V and J are TRBV7-9 and TRBJ2-2; 8 nucleotides align to TRBD2. The sample consisted of peripheral blood. The TCR comes from a man in his 60s with active COVID-19. This CDR3 reads CASRQAGAGTGELFF. CDR3 coding DNA: TGTGCCAGCAGGCAAGCGGGGGCAGGGACCGGGGAGCTGTTTTTT.